This T cell receptor (beta chain) was recovered during a study of T cell responses to AZD1222 COVID-19 vaccine. TCRdb's table, derived via immunoSEQ multiplex PCR, lists solely in-frame clones and lacks some. The sample lists 90,000 to 150,000 clones, 75% to 90% occurring once. V dropped 1 base and J dropped 2 bases, with 11 bases sitting between them. The CDR3 runs 16 residues. The germline gives CDR1 LGHDT, CDR2 YNNKEL (reference sequence). This sequence originates from an adult who received the AZD1222 COVID-19 vaccine. The J gene is TRBJ1-4, the V gene TRBV3-1 (or the pseudogene TRBV3-2); D not resolved. The material sequenced was peripheral blood, taken 28 days after the second AZD1222 dose. In DNA, the CDR3 is TGTGCCAGCAGCCAAGGGGAGACGGTTACTAATGAAAAACTGTTTTTT. Protein sequence: CASSQGETVTNEKLFF.